The T cell receptor beta chain under discussion was sequenced for a study of shared clonotypes between healthy human individuals. Broader study findings: Rarefaction curves obtained for sorted subsets showed sequencing incomplete despite large depth. Memory subsets had estimated richness that was generally smaller than that of naive subsets. It was the non-shared clonotypes that had lower generation probabilities than clonotypes shared by all four donors.

On this clone: What it binds is not known.

Trimming cost V 5 bases and J 2 bases; bases outside gene matches: 4. This CDR3 has 14 amino acids. Germline V lookup: CDR1 SGHDT, CDR2 YYEEEE. Here immunoSEQ multiplex PCR was the method, and the copy in TCRdb shows in-frame clones only, minus some. The data hold roughly 1,000,000 clones, with approximately 80% observed a single time. The donor cohort consisted entirely of Caucasian adults residing in Nashville, Tennessee. J is TRBJ2-7 and V is TRBV5-6, with 10 bases aligning to TRBD1. Sequencing was performed on memory CD4+ T cells from PBMCs. Subset indicated: CD45RA-negative fraction. The sequence was collected from a man younger than 35 in good health. Some clones in this sample may be carry-over from other donors' samples. Here the CDR3 DNA reads TGTGCCAGCAGGGAGACAGGGGGCACCTACGAGCAGTACTTC. It codes for CASRETGGTYEQYF.